In this sample, the clone carrying this T cell receptor beta chain turned up once. The CDR3 runs 15 residues. Per the germline V gene, CDR1 is LNHNV and CDR2 is YYDKDF (reference sequence). V was clipped by 8 bases and J by 0 bases, with 11 bases between them. The sample comes from a study of blood T cell repertoires in COVID-19. Overall study context: COVID-19 samples, acute and convalescent, were from the United States, Italy and Spain. Sources were T cells, B-cell-depleted T cells, or PBMCs; the material itself was cDNA or gDNA.

Original data processing: From reference gene primer amplification, estimates of nucleated cell counts were derived. The repertoire was sequenced with immunoSEQ multiplex PCR; TCRdb's copy has only in-frame clones and lacks some. V and J calls and clone size are those listed in that table; D and trimming were worked out from the DNA. The sample has 40,000 to 60,000 clones, roughly 84% seen once. This TCR came from a man aged 50 to 60 with active COVID-19. Material: peripheral blood. This chain uses TRBV15 with TRBJ2-6, with D perhaps TRBD2 (5 bases). The CDR3 nucleotides are TGTGCCACCTCACAAGGGAGCTCTGGGGCCAACGTCCTGACTTTC. It specifies CATSQGSSGANVLTF.